A selection of T cell receptor beta chains follows, all from one sample in a study of blood T cell repertoires in COVID-19. Measured with immunoSEQ multiplex PCR; TCRdb has only the in-frame clones, and not every one. Among over 200,000 clones listed, approximately 87% were seen once. Sequenced material: peripheral blood. Receptor source: a man in his 60s who had recovered from COVID-19. Each CDR3 is given without its conserved first and last residue.

V	J	CDR3
TRBV5-1	TRBJ1-1	ASSFTRQKNTEAF
TRBV7-2	TRBJ2-3	ASSLVASLQQDTQY
TRBV19	TRBJ2-7	ASSITTDPYEQY
TRBV29-1	TRBJ2-2	SVGSGTGELF
TRBV27	TRBJ2-7	ASRGPGYEQY
TRBV5-1	TRBJ1-3	ASSSRTGGLGNTIY
TRBV5-1	TRBJ2-3	ASSRDRTDTQY
TRBV4-2	TRBJ1-2	ASSQATSGGGWKDGYT
TRBV5-1	TRBJ1-1	ASRYGQGENTEAF
TRBV15	TRBJ2-1	ATSKTGGYNEQF
TRBV2	TRBJ1-4	ASSVGTDNEKLF
TRBV5-1	TRBJ2-6	ASSGASGANVLT
TRBV7-3	TRBJ2-2	ASSSYTGELF
TRBV5-1	TRBJ2-5	ASSLVAGSSQETQY
TRBV7-6	TRBJ1-1	ASSSYRGGTEAF
TRBV5-6	TRBJ2-7	ASSWDRGRGEQY
TRBV6-1	TRBJ1-2	ASSEGQGTNYGYT
TRBV19	TRBJ1-4	ASSPQGASEKLF
TRBV19	TRBJ2-3	ASSIPSTDTQY
TRBV3-1/TRBV3-2	TRBJ1-5	ASSQSGGNQPQH
TRBV7-6	TRBJ1-3	ASSTNNYSGNTIY
TRBV15	TRBJ2-2	ATSHWSEDTGELF
TRBV30	TRBJ2-3	AGGRGTDTQY
TRBV7-3	TRBJ2-3	ASSRATDRTDTQY
TRBV27	TRBJ1-6	ASTLGSSYNSPLH
TRBV19	TRBJ2-2	ASTALLAGGANTGELF
TRBV3-1/TRBV3-2	TRBJ2-3	ASSKRGGPDTQY
TRBV24-1	TRBJ1-2	ATRSGQGGQGGWYGYT
TRBV21-1	TRBJ2-7	ASSKVGTVPGDEQY
TRBV25-1	TRBJ2-1	ASRLGHEQF
TRBV7-2	TRBJ1-5	ASSLDFRQPQH
TRBV6-6	TRBJ2-7	ASSIPRAGGPDEQY
TRBV14	TRBJ1-4	ASSQDLTDEKLF
TRBV11-3	TRBJ2-7	ASSFTGGEQY
TRBV6-5	TRBJ1-2	ASTRGRFYGYT
TRBV7-6	TRBJ2-1	ASSLRFYGGANSYNEQF
TRBV24-1	TRBJ2-3	ATRGPTDTQY
TRBV30	TRBJ1-1	ASFGRGRFTEAF
TRBV10-3	TRBJ2-5	ATRGLAGGFQETQY
TRBV19	TRBJ1-4	ASSIVPQATNEKLF
TRBV10-3	TRBJ2-5	ATGTSGGPQETQY